This is a list of T cell receptor beta chains from one sample in a study of T cell repertoires in cytomegalovirus infection. These receptors have no known antigen. TCRdb re-analysed the reads in MiXCR, keeping a single row per CDR3 protein. The repertoire includes fewer than 950,000 distinct CDR3 sequences, around a third of them detected once, and over 10% sits in the top ten. This sample comprised cultured CD8+ T cells from PBMCs, obtained from culture after CMV antigen stimulation. The receptors come from a human donor in good health (CMV status not recorded). Some clones in this sample may be carry-over from other donors' samples. The CDR3 runs from the conserved cysteine through the conserved F or W. D genes are given only for firm matches. Not all rows give a size; the values are once, few, many and, for expanded clones, a class.

clone_size j_call d_call v_call cdr3_aa cdr3_nt
many TRBJ2-1 . TRBV12-3/TRBV12-4 CASTSQGSSYNEQFF TGTGCCAGCACCTCACAAGGAAGTTCCTACAATGAGCAGTTCTTC
. TRBJ1-1 . TRBV9 CASSVTDTEAFF TGTGCCAGCAGCGTTACCGACACTGAAGCTTTCTTT
. TRBJ2-7 . TRBV6-8 CATRWGSEQYF TGTGCCACTCGCTGGGGATCCGAGCAGTACTTC
many TRBJ1-2 . TRBV28 CASSPGQLPEDYTF TGTGCCAGCAGCCCGGGGCAGCTCCCCGAAGACTACACCTTC
. TRBJ1-6 TRBD1 TRBV14 CASSQDRVNSPLHF TGTGCCAGCAGTCAGGACAGGGTAAACTCACCCCTCCACTTT
. TRBJ1-1 . TRBV7-6 CASSSGDGYEAFF TGTGCCAGCAGCTCAGGGGACGGATATGAAGCTTTCTTT
few TRBJ2-7 . TRBV10-3 CAISEGGSGYEQYF TGTGCCATCAGTGAAGGGGGATCAGGCTACGAGCAGTACTTC
few TRBJ1-4 TRBD1 TRBV7-9 CASSQSRDRNYEKLFF TGTGCCAGCAGCCAATCCCGGGACAGGAATTACGAAAAACTGTTTTTT
few TRBJ2-1 . TRBV7-9 CASSGSVGYNEQFF TGTGCCAGCAGTGGTAGCGTGGGATACAATGAGCAGTTCTTC
. TRBJ2-1 . TRBV27 CASIGGGLLGEQFF TGTGCCAGCATCGGTGGGGGCCTCCTGGGGGAGCAGTTCTTC
. TRBJ2-5 . TRBV6-2/TRBV6-3 CASSYSQGYSRETQYF TGTGCCAGCAGTTACTCCCAAGGGTACTCGAGGGAGACCCAGTACTTC
. TRBJ2-1 . TRBV20-1 CSARVGGAFYNEQFF TGCAGTGCTCGGGTAGGGGGGGCATTTTACAATGAGCAGTTCTTC
many TRBJ2-3 TRBD1 TRBV7-9 CASSWTGDTQYF TGTGCCAGCAGCTGGACAGGAGATACGCAGTATTTT
. TRBJ1-2 TRBD1 TRBV19 CASSIEEPGQLNYGYTF TGTGCCAGTAGTATAGAGGAACCGGGACAGCTAAACTATGGCTACACCTTC
many TRBJ2-2 TRBD1 TRBV2 CAKDRETGELFF TGTGCCAAGGACAGGGAAACCGGGGAGCTGTTTTTT
few TRBJ2-3 TRBD2 TRBV9 CASSVGPSGGPTDTQYF TGTGCCAGCAGCGTAGGGCCCAGCGGGGGGCCCACAGATACGCAGTATTTT
many TRBJ2-4 . TRBV6-1 CATRLLAKNIQYF TGTGCCACAAGACTCCTAGCCAAAAACATTCAGTACTTC
. TRBJ2-7 . TRBV7-8 CASSGRDSYEQYF TGTGCCAGCAGTGGTAGGGACTCCTACGAGCAGTACTTC
few TRBJ2-3 . TRBV19 CASNYLGGITDTQYF TGTGCCAGTAACTACTTGGGTGGAATCACAGATACGCAGTATTTT
few TRBJ2-7 . TRBV14 CASSQRQGGEQYF TGTGCCAGCAGCCAGCGGCAGGGCGGCGAGCAGTACTTC
. TRBJ1-5 . TRBV4-1 CASSWGYEDQPQHF TGCGCCAGCAGCTGGGGATACGAAGATCAGCCCCAGCATTTT
. TRBJ1-2 . TRBV7-4 CAYGGRGYTF TGTGCCTATGGTGGGCGTGGCTACACCTTC
few TRBJ2-5 TRBD2 TRBV20-1 CSARDRPGGWETQYF TGCAGTGCTAGAGATAGGCCGGGGGGGTGGGAGACCCAGTACTTC
once TRBJ1-3 TRBD1 TRBV27 CASKTGGSGNTIYF TGTGCCAGCAAAACAGGGGGCTCTGGAAACACCATATATTTT
. TRBJ2-2 . TRBV24-1 CATCGLNTGELFF TGTGCCACCTGTGGCCTGAACACCGGGGAGCTGTTTTTT
. TRBJ2-5 . TRBV9 CASSQWSRETQYF TGTGCCAGCAGCCAGTGGTCTAGAGAGACCCAGTACTTC
many TRBJ2-3 TRBD2 TRBV27 CASSTLRSGGESSTDTQYF TGTGCCAGCAGTACCCTCCGTAGCGGGGGAGAGTCTAGCACAGATACGCAGTATTTT
. TRBJ1-1 . TRBV27 CASTENLGYTEAFF TGTGCCAGCACCGAGAACCTGGGGTACACTGAAGCTTTCTTT
. TRBJ2-2 . TRBV3-1 CASSQPEDAGELFF TGTGCCAGCAGCCAACCCGAGGATGCCGGGGAGCTGTTTTTT
. TRBJ2-2 . TRBV7-9 CASSSYPKLAGELFF TGTGCCAGCAGCTCCTACCCTAAGTTGGCCGGGGAGCTGTTTTTT
few TRBJ1-6 . TRBV9 CASNRRDHGTPLHF TGTGCCAGCAACCGTAGGGATCATGGTACACCCCTCCACTTT
once TRBJ1-5 TRBD1 TRBV5-8 CASSFRDRVFGSRSNQPQHF TGTGCCAGCAGCTTCCGGGACAGGGTGTTTGGATCGAGGAGCAATCAGCCCCAGCATTTT
. TRBJ2-7 TRBD1 TRBV11-2 CASSGGQGEYYSYEQYF TGTGCCAGCAGCGGGGGACAGGGGGAATATTACTCCTACGAGCAGTACTTC
. TRBJ2-1 TRBD2 TRBV24-1 CATASGGSNEQFF TGTGCCACGGCCAGCGGGGGGTCCAATGAGCAGTTCTTC
. TRBJ1-1 . TRBV3-1 CASSQGVYRANTEAFF TGTGCCAGCAGCCAAGGAGTATATCGCGCGAACACTGAAGCTTTCTTT
. TRBJ1-6 . TRBV7-2 CTSSLGFSYNSPLHF TGTACCAGCAGCTTAGGGTTCTCCTATAATTCACCCCTCCACTTT
many TRBJ2-1 . TRBV7-6 CASSPRGGRDEQFF TGTGCCAGCAGCCCCCGCGGGGGCCGCGATGAGCAGTTCTTC
. TRBJ2-1 TRBD2 TRBV6-2/TRBV6-3 CASRLSGGLYNEQFF TGTGCCAGCAGACTCTCGGGGGGGCTCTACAATGAGCAGTTCTTC
. TRBJ2-5 TRBD2 TRBV20-1 CSARSLAALQETQYF TGCAGTGCCCGAAGCCTAGCGGCCCTTCAAGAGACCCAGTACTTC
. TRBJ1-1 . TRBV28 CASSFGPRHTEAFF TGTGCCAGCAGTTTTGGGCCTCGCCACACTGAAGCTTTCTTT
. TRBJ2-7 TRBD2 TRBV28 CASAGGVPYEQYF TGTGCCAGCGCGGGGGGCGTCCCCTACGAGCAGTACTTC
once TRBJ1-5 . TRBV19 CASISTGINQPQHF TGTGCCAGTATAAGCACCGGGATTAATCAGCCCCAGCATTTT
once TRBJ1-1 TRBD1 TRBV4-1 CVSSRGQGGGAEAFF TGCGTCAGCAGCCGGGGACAGGGGGGGGGGGCTGAAGCTTTCTTT
. TRBJ2-2 TRBD2 TRBV27 CASSPEGGRISGELFF TGTGCCAGCAGTCCGGAGGGAGGGAGGATTTCCGGGGAGCTGTTTTTT
. TRBJ1-1 TRBD1 TRBV5-4 CASRSDRGRSEAFF TGTGCCAGCAGGTCCGACAGGGGGAGGTCTGAAGCTTTCTTT
. TRBJ2-7 TRBD2 TRBV27 CASSLSGLAFSSYEQYF TGTGCCAGCAGTTTATCGGGACTAGCCTTTAGCTCCTACGAGCAGTACTTC
many TRBJ2-2 TRBD2 TRBV7-6 CASSLESGAGGNTGELFF TGTGCCAGCAGCTTAGAAAGTGGAGCGGGGGGTAACACCGGGGAGCTGTTTTTT